This TCR beta chain was recorded in a study of beta chain features in type 1 diabetes. Of the isolated RNA, all was reverse transcribed, and so the sequenced material was expressed TCRB transcripts. The repertoire was sequenced with immunoSEQ multiplex PCR; TCRdb's copy has only in-frame clones and lacks some. This table holds 450,000 to 550,000 clones, 30% found once. The CDR3 contains 11 residues. Germline CDR1 GTSNPN, CDR2 SVGIG (reference sequence). Trimming left V 3 bases short and J 8 bases short, with 10 bases between. Notes on the study in general: Within patients, naive, central memory and Treg TCRB repertoires seemed more similar than within healthy donors. Cells with high TCR expression could be over-represented when cDNA is sequenced.

Details on this clone: Its antigen is undetermined.

CD4+ naive, central memory, regulatory and stem cell-like memory cells were sorted via CD45RO/CCR7/CD25/CD127/CD95/CD27. The sample taken for sequencing was naive CD4+ T cells from blood. The TCR was taken from a man aged 18 to 35 in good health. The chain recombines TRBV30 with TRBJ1-1; D gene uncertain. The CDR3 nucleotides read TGTGCCTGGAGGGGAGCCTCAGAAGCTTTCTTT. Protein product: CAWRGASEAFF.